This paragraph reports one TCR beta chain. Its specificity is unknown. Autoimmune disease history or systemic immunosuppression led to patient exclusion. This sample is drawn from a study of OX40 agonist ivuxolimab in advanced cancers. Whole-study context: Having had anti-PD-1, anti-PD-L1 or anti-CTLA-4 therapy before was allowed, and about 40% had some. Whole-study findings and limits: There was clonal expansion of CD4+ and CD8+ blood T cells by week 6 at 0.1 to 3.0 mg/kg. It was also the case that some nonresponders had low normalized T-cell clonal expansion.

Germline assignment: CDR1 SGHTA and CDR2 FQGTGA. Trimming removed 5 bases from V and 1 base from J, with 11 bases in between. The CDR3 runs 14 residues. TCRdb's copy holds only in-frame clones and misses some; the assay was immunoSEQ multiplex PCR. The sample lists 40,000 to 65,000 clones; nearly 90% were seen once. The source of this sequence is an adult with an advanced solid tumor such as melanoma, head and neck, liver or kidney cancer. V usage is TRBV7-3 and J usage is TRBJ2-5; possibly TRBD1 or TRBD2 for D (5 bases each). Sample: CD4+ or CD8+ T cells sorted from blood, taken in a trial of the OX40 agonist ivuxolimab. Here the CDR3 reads CASSPTGPQETQYF. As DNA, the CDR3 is TGTGCCAGCAGCCCAACGGGACCCCAAGAGACCCAGTACTTC.